This T cell receptor beta chain stems from a study of T cell responses to AZD1222 COVID-19 vaccine. Whole-study findings and limits: Sampling that yielded the repertoires occurred only after the peak T cell response.

The repertoire was sequenced with immunoSEQ multiplex PCR; TCRdb's copy has only in-frame clones and lacks some. The sample has 90,000 to 120,000 clones, around nine tenths seen once; the top ten hold 3% to 3.5%. A remark on this clone: Its antigen remains unidentified.

This CDR3 region has 12 residues. Germline values: CDR1 KGHDR, CDR2 SFDVKD. The V end lost 9 bases, the J end lost 4 bases, and 11 bases lay between the germline ends. The source was peripheral blood, collected on day 0 of AZD1222 vaccination. The chain joins TRBV24-1 to TRBJ1-1, with no clear D. The clonotype was recovered from an adult in good health. DNA of the CDR3: TGTGCCACCTGGAAGGACCTCACTGAAGCTTTCTTT. This sequence encodes CATWKDLTEAFF.